This TCR beta chain derives from a study of TIL therapy for anti-PD-1-resistant metastatic lung cancer. Study at large: Tumor harvest preceded PD-1/PD-L1 blockade, followed by nivolumab treatment. Half of patients were current or former smokers. Study-wide findings and caveats: TIL clonotype persistence in blood showed no apparent association with response.

The time point was: pre-treatment sample, taken before nivolumab and TIL therapy. Details on this clone: Its antigen is undetermined.

CDR1 and CDR2 from the germline V gene are SQVTM and ANQGSEA. This CDR3 is 14 amino acids long. The germline V and J ends were trimmed by 1 base and 7 bases, with 14 bases remaining between them. The libraries were made with immunoSEQ v3. TCRdb's table, derived via immunoSEQ multiplex PCR, lists solely in-frame clones and lacks some. The table includes about 20,000 clones, approximately 83% detected once. The sequencing used blood, collected at baseline. The source of this sequence is a person aged 25-85 years with non-small cell lung cancer. The chain combines TRBV29-1 with TRBJ2-4, with a weak D call TRBD2 (7 bases). The CDR3 bases are TGCAGCGTTGAAGTTGGGGGGGCGGTTAACATTCAGTACTTC. Its translation is CSVEVGGAVNIQYF.